This TCR beta chain was sequenced during a study of neurological immune-mediated disorders. Within the sample, this clonotype is medium-sized. TCRdb called the 5' RACE reads again in MiXCR, with one record for every CDR3 protein. Found here are some 25,000 distinct CDR3 sequences, about 13% of them singletons; the top ten hold approximately 5%. Indicated time point: technical triplicate 1. Some 1 million sorted CD4+ or CD8+ T cells made each library. After removal of 9 bases from V and 3 bases from J, the junction contained 4 bases not matched to a gene. From germline, CDR1 is SGHRS and CDR2 YFSETQ. CDR3 length: 14 amino acids.

The V and J genes are TRBV5-1 and TRBJ2-3; TRBD2 matches at 13 bases. Sequencing used CD4+ T cells from blood. This TCR derives from a female donor with HTLV-1-associated myelopathy (HAM/TSP). The chain's CDR3 is CATRTSGSTDTQYF. CDR3 nucleotides: TGCGCCACTCGGACTAGCGGGAGTACAGATACGCAGTATTTT.